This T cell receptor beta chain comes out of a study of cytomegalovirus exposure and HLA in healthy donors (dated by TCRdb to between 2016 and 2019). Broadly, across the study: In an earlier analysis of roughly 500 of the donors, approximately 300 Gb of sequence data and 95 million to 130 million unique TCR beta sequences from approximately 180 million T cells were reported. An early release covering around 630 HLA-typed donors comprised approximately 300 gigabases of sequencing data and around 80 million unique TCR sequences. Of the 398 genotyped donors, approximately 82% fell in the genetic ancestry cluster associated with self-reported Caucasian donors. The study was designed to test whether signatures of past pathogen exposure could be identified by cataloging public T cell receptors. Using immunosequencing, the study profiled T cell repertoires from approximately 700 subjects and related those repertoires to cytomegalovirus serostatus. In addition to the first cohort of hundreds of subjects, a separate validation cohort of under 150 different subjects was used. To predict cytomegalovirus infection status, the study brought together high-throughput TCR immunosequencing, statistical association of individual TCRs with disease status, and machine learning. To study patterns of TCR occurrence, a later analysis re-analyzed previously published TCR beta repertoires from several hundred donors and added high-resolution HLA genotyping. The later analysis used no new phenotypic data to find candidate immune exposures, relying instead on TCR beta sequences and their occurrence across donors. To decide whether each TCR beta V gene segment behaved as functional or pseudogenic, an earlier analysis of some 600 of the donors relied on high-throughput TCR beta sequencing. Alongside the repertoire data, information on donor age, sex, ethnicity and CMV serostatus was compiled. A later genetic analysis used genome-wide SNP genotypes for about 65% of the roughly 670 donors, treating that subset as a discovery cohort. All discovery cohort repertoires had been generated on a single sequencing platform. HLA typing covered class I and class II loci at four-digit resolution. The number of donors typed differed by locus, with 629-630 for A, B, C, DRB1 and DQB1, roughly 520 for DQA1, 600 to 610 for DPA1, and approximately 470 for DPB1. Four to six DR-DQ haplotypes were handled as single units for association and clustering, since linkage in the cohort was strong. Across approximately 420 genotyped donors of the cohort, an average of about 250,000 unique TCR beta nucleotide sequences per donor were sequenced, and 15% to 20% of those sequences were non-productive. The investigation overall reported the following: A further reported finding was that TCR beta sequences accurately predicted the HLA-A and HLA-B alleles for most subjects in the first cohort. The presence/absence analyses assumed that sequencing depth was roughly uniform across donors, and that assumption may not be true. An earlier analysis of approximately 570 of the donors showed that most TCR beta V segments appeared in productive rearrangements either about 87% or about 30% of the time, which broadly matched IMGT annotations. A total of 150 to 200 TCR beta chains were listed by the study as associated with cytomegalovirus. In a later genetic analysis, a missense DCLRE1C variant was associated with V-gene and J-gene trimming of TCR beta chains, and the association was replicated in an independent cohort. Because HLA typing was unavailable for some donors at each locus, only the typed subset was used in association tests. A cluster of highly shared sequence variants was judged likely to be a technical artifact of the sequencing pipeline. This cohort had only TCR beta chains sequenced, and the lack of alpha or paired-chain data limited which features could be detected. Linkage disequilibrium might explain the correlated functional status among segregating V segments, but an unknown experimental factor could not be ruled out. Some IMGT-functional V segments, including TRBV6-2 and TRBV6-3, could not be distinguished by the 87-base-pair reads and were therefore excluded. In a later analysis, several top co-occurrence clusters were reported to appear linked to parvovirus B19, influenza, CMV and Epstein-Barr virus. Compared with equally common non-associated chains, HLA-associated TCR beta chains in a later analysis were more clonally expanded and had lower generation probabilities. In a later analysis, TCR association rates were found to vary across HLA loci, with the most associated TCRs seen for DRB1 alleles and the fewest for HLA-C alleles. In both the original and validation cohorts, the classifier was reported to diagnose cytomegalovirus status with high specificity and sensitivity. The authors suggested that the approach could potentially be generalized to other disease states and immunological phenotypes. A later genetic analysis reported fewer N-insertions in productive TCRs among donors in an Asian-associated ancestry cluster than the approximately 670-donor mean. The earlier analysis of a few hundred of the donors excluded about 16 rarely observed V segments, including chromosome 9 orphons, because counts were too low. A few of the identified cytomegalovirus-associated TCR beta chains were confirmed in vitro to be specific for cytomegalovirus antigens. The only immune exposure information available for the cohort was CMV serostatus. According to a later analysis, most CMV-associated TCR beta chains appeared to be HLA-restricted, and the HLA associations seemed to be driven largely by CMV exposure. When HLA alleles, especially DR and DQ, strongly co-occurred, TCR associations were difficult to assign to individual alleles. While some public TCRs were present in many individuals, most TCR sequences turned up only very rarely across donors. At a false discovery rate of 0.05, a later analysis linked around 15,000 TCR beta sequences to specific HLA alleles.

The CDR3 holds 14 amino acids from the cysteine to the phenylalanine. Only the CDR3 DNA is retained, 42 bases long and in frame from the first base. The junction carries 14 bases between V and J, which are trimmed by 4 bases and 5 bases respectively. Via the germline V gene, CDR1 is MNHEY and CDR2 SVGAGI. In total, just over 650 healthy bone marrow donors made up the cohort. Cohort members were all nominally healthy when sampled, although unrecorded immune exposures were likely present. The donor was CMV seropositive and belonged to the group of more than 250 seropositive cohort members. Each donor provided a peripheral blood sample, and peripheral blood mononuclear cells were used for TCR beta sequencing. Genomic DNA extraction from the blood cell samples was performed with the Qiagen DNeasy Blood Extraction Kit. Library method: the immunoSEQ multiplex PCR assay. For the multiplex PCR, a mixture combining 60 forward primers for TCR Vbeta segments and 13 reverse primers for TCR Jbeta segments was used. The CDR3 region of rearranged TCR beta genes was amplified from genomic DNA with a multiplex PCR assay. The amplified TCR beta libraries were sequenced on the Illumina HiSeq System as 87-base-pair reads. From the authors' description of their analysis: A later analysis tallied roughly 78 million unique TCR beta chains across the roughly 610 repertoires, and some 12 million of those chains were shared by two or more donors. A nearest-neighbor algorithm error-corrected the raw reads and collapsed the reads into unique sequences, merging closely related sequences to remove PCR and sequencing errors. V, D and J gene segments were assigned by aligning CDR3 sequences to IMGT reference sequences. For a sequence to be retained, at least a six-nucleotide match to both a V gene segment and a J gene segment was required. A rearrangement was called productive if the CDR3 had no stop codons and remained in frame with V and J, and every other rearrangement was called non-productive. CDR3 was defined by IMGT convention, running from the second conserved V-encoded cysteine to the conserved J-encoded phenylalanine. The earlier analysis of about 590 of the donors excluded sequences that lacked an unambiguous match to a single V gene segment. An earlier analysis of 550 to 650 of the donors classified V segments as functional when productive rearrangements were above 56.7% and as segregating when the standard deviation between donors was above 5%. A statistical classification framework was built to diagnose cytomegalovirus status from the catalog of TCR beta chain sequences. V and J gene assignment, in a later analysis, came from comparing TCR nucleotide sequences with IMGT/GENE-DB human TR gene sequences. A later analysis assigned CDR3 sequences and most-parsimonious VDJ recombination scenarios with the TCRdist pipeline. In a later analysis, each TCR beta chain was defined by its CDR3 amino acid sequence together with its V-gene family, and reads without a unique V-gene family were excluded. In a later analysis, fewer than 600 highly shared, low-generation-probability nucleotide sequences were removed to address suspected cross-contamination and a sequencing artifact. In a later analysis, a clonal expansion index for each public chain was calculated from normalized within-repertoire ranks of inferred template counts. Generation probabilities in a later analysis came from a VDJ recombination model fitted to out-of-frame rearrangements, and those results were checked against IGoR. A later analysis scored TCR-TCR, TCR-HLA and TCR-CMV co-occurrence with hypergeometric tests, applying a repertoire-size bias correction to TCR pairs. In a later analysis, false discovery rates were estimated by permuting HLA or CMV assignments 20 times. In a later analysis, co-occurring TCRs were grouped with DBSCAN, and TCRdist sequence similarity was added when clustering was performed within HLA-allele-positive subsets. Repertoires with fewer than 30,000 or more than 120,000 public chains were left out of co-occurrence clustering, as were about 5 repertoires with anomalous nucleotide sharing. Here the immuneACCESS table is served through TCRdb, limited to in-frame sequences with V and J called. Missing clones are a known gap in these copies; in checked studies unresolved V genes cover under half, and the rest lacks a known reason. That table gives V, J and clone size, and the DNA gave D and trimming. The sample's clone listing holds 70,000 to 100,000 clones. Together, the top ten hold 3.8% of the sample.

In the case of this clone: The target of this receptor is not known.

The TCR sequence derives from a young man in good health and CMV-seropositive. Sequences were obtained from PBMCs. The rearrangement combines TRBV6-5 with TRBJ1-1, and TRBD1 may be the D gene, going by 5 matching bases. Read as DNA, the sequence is TGTGCCAGCAGTTCCCCGGGGCGGGGGACTGAAGCTTTCTTT. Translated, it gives CASSSPGRGTEAFF.